These T cell receptor beta chains were read from a single sample in a study of T cell clones after liver transplantation. Sequencing was performed with immunoSEQ multiplex PCR; in TCRdb, only in-frame clones are kept and a portion is missing. The sample holds more than 65,000 clones; about 80% are singletons and the top ten take approximately 0.79%. The sample was CD4+ T cells from blood, taken 12 months after liver transplant. These TCRs come from a human patient who received a liver transplant. Among the T cells, some may be from the graft donor. The CDR3 runs from the conserved cysteine through the conserved F or W. Each record gives: clone size, J gene, V gene, D gene, CDR3 DNA, CDR3 protein. D genes are given only for firm matches. Clone size is stated in some rows and not others, as once, few, many or a class when expanded.

clone_size: NA
j_call: TRBJ1-1
v_call: TRBV7-6
d_call: NA
cdr3_nt: TGTGCCAGCACCCTTAGGGGAGGCGAAGCTTTCTTT
cdr3_aa: CASTLRGGEAFF

clone_size: NA
j_call: TRBJ1-1
v_call: TRBV5-1
d_call: NA
cdr3_nt: TGCGCCAGCAGCTTGGATCCGACAGCGAACACTGAAGCTTTCTTT
cdr3_aa: CASSLDPTANTEAFF

clone_size: once
j_call: TRBJ2-1
v_call: TRBV6-4
d_call: TRBD2
cdr3_nt: TGTGCCAGCAGTGTTTTAGCGGGAGGGTCCTACAATGAGCAGTTCTTC
cdr3_aa: CASSVLAGGSYNEQFF

clone_size: NA
j_call: TRBJ2-1
v_call: TRBV27
d_call: TRBD2
cdr3_nt: TGTGCCAGCAGATACCGTCCGGGACTAGCGGGAGGGAGCTCCTACAATGAGCAGTTCTTC
cdr3_aa: CASRYRPGLAGGSSYNEQFF

clone_size: few
j_call: TRBJ1-1
v_call: TRBV5-1
d_call: NA
cdr3_nt: TGCGCCAGCAGCTTGGCGACGATCACTGAAGCTTTCTTT
cdr3_aa: CASSLATITEAFF

clone_size: NA
j_call: TRBJ1-2
v_call: TRBV28
d_call: TRBD1
cdr3_nt: TGTGCCAGCAGTTTAGGGGCAGGGGGGACTGGCTACACCTTC
cdr3_aa: CASSLGAGGTGYTF

clone_size: few
j_call: TRBJ1-5
v_call: TRBV6-1
d_call: TRBD1
cdr3_nt: TGTGCCAGCAGATCGGACAGGGCCCATCAGCCCCAGCATTTT
cdr3_aa: CASRSDRAHQPQHF

clone_size: NA
j_call: TRBJ2-7
v_call: TRBV6-5
d_call: TRBD2
cdr3_nt: TGTGCCAGCAGTTCGGCGGGAGGGTACTACGAGCAGTACTTC
cdr3_aa: CASSSAGGYYEQYF

clone_size: NA
j_call: TRBJ2-7
v_call: TRBV6-6
d_call: NA
cdr3_nt: TGTGCCAGCAGATTAGGGACGGACTCCTACGAGCAGTACTTC
cdr3_aa: CASRLGTDSYEQYF

clone_size: NA
j_call: TRBJ2-1
v_call: TRBV7-2
d_call: NA
cdr3_nt: TGTGCCAGCAGCGGGGGACTCAACAATGAGCAGTTCTTC
cdr3_aa: CASSGGLNNEQFF

clone_size: NA
j_call: TRBJ2-2
v_call: TRBV5-1
d_call: NA
cdr3_nt: TGCGCCAGCAGCTTGACGGCAGAACGGCATTCGAACACCGGGGAGCTGTTTTTT
cdr3_aa: CASSLTAERHSNTGELFF

clone_size: NA
j_call: TRBJ1-2
v_call: TRBV20-1
d_call: NA
cdr3_nt: TGCAGCTCCAGGGAGTTCTATGGCTACACCTTC
cdr3_aa: CSSREFYGYTF

clone_size: NA
j_call: TRBJ2-1
v_call: TRBV7-2
d_call: TRBD2
cdr3_nt: TGTGCCAGCAGCTTAGGGCCTAGCGGGACCTACAATGAGCAGTTCTTC
cdr3_aa: CASSLGPSGTYNEQFF

clone_size: NA
j_call: TRBJ1-2
v_call: TRBV7-2
d_call: TRBD1
cdr3_nt: TGTGCCAGCAGCTTGAGCTTCCGGGACAGGGCTTATGGCTACACCTTC
cdr3_aa: CASSLSFRDRAYGYTF

clone_size: once
j_call: TRBJ1-4
v_call: TRBV2
d_call: NA
cdr3_nt: TGTGCCAGCAGTGAGGAAAAACTGTTTTTT
cdr3_aa: CASSEEKLFF

clone_size: NA
j_call: TRBJ2-5
v_call: TRBV28
d_call: NA
cdr3_nt: TGTGGCACACGGCCGGAGAACCAAGAGACCCAGTACTTC
cdr3_aa: CGTRPENQETQYF

clone_size: once
j_call: TRBJ2-7
v_call: TRBV5-1
d_call: TRBD2
cdr3_nt: TGCGCCAGCAGCAGGGCGGGAGGCTCCTACGAGCAGTACTTC
cdr3_aa: CASSRAGGSYEQYF

clone_size: NA
j_call: TRBJ2-1
v_call: TRBV30
d_call: NA
cdr3_nt: TGTGCCTTTATGACTAGTAGGGCCATCAATGAGCAGTTCTTC
cdr3_aa: CAFMTSRAINEQFF

clone_size: few
j_call: TRBJ1-2
v_call: TRBV14
d_call: NA
cdr3_nt: TGTGCCAGCAGCCAAGTTACTGGGGGCGATGGCTACACCTTC
cdr3_aa: CASSQVTGGDGYTF

clone_size: NA
j_call: TRBJ2-7
v_call: TRBV28
d_call: NA
cdr3_nt: TGTGCCAGCAGTTTACCGGATGTTTCCTACGAGCAGTACTTC
cdr3_aa: CASSLPDVSYEQYF

clone_size: NA
j_call: TRBJ2-6
v_call: TRBV5-4
d_call: NA
cdr3_nt: TGTGCCAGCAGCTTGGGTAAACGATCTGGGGCCAACGTCCTGACTTTC
cdr3_aa: CASSLGKRSGANVLTF

clone_size: few
j_call: TRBJ1-2
v_call: TRBV11-2
d_call: NA
cdr3_nt: TGTGCCAGCAGCTCGCCCAGGGTAGGCTATGGCTACACCTTC
cdr3_aa: CASSSPRVGYGYTF

clone_size: NA
j_call: TRBJ1-2
v_call: TRBV9
d_call: TRBD1
cdr3_nt: TGTGCCAGCAGCGTAGACGGAAGGGGACAGGGTGCAAATGGCTACACCTTC
cdr3_aa: CASSVDGRGQGANGYTF

clone_size: NA
j_call: TRBJ1-2
v_call: TRBV5-4
d_call: NA
cdr3_nt: TGTGCCAGCAGCTTGAGGACGGAGGGCTATGGCTACACCTTC
cdr3_aa: CASSLRTEGYGYTF

clone_size: NA
j_call: TRBJ1-5
v_call: TRBV2
d_call: NA
cdr3_nt: TGTGCCAGCGCCACCGGGCGGGTTGAGCAGCCCCAGCATTTT
cdr3_aa: CASATGRVEQPQHF

clone_size: NA
j_call: TRBJ2-6
v_call: TRBV6-9
d_call: NA
cdr3_nt: TGTGCCAGCAGTTGCAGTGGGCCTTACGACAAAAGTCGGGCCAACGTCCTGACTTTC
cdr3_aa: CASSCSGPYDKSRANVLTF

clone_size: few
j_call: TRBJ2-1
v_call: TRBV6-4
d_call: TRBD1
cdr3_nt: TGTGCCAGCAGCCGGACAGGGATCGATGAGCAGTTCTTC
cdr3_aa: CASSRTGIDEQFF

clone_size: NA
j_call: TRBJ1-5
v_call: TRBV19
d_call: NA
cdr3_nt: TGTGCCAGCCGGGCCTTTGGGAATCAGCCCCAGCATTTT
cdr3_aa: CASRAFGNQPQHF

clone_size: NA
j_call: TRBJ2-3
v_call: TRBV5-6
d_call: NA
cdr3_nt: TGTGCCAGCAGCTTATCTAGCACAGATACGCAGTATTTT
cdr3_aa: CASSLSSTDTQYF

clone_size: NA
j_call: TRBJ1-4
v_call: TRBV4-3
d_call: TRBD1
cdr3_nt: TGCGCCAGCAGCCTGACAGGGATTGAAAAACTGTTTTTT
cdr3_aa: CASSLTGIEKLFF

clone_size: few
j_call: TRBJ2-5
v_call: TRBV20-1
d_call: NA
cdr3_nt: TGCAGTGCTAGGACCCAAGAGACCCAGTACTTC
cdr3_aa: CSARTQETQYF

clone_size: NA
j_call: TRBJ2-7
v_call: TRBV28
d_call: TRBD2
cdr3_nt: TGTGCCAGCAGTACACGGACTAGCGGGAGCTACGAGCAGTACTTC
cdr3_aa: CASSTRTSGSYEQYF

clone_size: NA
j_call: TRBJ2-5
v_call: TRBV2
d_call: TRBD2
cdr3_nt: TGTGCCAGCATGCAGCGGGAGAGAGAGACCCAGTACTTC
cdr3_aa: CASMQRERETQYF

clone_size: NA
j_call: TRBJ2-3
v_call: TRBV7-8
d_call: TRBD2
cdr3_nt: TGTGCCAGCAGCGGCCTAGCGGGAGGGCCGGGGGGGACAGATACGCAGTATTTT
cdr3_aa: CASSGLAGGPGGTDTQYF

clone_size: NA
j_call: TRBJ1-2
v_call: TRBV6-6
d_call: TRBD1
cdr3_nt: TGTGCCAGCAGTCGACTATCCGGGACAGCCGAGGGCTACACCTTC
cdr3_aa: CASSRLSGTAEGYTF

clone_size: NA
j_call: TRBJ2-5
v_call: TRBV28
d_call: NA
cdr3_nt: TGTGCCAGCAGTTTTCGCGGGCAGGCCAAGACCCAGTACTTC
cdr3_aa: CASSFRGQAKTQYF